Many counts were recorded for the clone carrying this TCR beta chain. What it binds is unknown. These data originate in a study of CD8 T cells in ankylosing spondylitis. The authors made TCR beta libraries by quantitative 5'-RACE with molecular barcodes. TCRdb reanalysed the 5' RACE reads using MiXCR and keeps one entry per CDR3 protein. This table has some 220,000 distinct CDR3 sequences, more than 5.5% appearing once. Findings and caveats of the study: Ankylosing spondylitis blood appeared to be characterized by a TCR beta motif of roughly eight highly homologous variants. There was reportedly significant enrichment of clones that were disease-linked in matched ankylosing spondylitis synovial fluid. Certain motif variants had earlier been reported in reactive arthritis synovial fluid and blood.

This clonotype was obtained from a male donor with ankylosing spondylitis. Sequencing used blood, either unsorted or a sorted T cell fraction (not recorded which).

The CDR3 DNA sequence: TGTGCCAGCAGTTACGGAGCTGAAGCTTTCTTT. Translation: CASSYGAEAFF. The gene calls are TRBV6-5 and TRBJ1-1, with D unclear. The V gene lost 2 bases and the J gene lost 6 bases, with 4 bases spanning the gap. The CDR3 spans 11 residues. Looked up from germline, CDR1 is MNHEY and CDR2 is SVGAGI.